A selection of T cell receptor beta chains follows, all from one sample in a study of cytomegalovirus exposure and HLA in healthy donors. The table came from immunoSEQ multiplex PCR; TCRdb's copy has only in-frame clones and leaves some out. The sample includes 110,000 to 150,000 clones, 80% to 90% of them seen just once. Sample: PBMCs. Receptors were obtained from a middle-aged woman in good health and CMV-seropositive. Each CDR3 is given with its conserved first and last residue. Each record gives: V gene, clone size, D gene, J gene, CDR3 protein, CDR3 DNA. A D gene is named only where the DNA matches it firmly. Expanded clones are given a class, and other clones once, few, many or no size at all.

TRBV7-3	.	.	TRBJ2-6	CASSNPATARGANVLTF	TGTGCCAGCAGCAACCCCGCGACAGCCAGGGGGGCCAACGTCCTGACTTTC
TRBV4-2	.	TRBD1	TRBJ1-6	CASSQGDRANSPLHF	TGTGCCAGCAGCCAAGGTGACAGGGCAAATTCACCCCTCCACTTT
TRBV7-6	.	.	TRBJ1-5	CASSSRQNQPQHF	TGTGCCAGCAGCTCCCGACAGAATCAGCCCCAGCATTTT
TRBV27	.	TRBD2	TRBJ2-3	CASSLSAGGSTDTQYF	TGTGCCAGCAGTTTATCGGCGGGGGGGAGCACAGATACGCAGTATTTT
TRBV7-2	.	.	TRBJ2-2	CASSLLTAIGSAGELFF	TGTGCCAGCAGCTTACTGACTGCCATCGGTTCGGCCGGGGAGCTGTTTTTT
TRBV5-4	.	.	TRBJ2-1	CASSEFSYNEQFF	TGTGCCAGCAGCGAGTTCTCCTACAATGAGCAGTTCTTC
TRBV28	.	.	TRBJ1-5	CAVLSTSNQPQHF	TGTGCCGTACTAAGTACTAGCAATCAGCCCCAGCATTTT
TRBV6-5	.	.	TRBJ1-6	CASRVTGVYSPLHF	TGTGCCAGCAGAGTTACAGGAGTTTATTCACCCCTCCACTTT
TRBV5-1	.	.	TRBJ1-1	CASSLVGEIGEGNEAFF	TGCGCCAGCAGCTTGGTAGGAGAGATCGGGGAGGGTAATGAAGCTTTCTTT
TRBV7-9	.	TRBD1	TRBJ1-5	CASRGGTGPGQPQHF	TGTGCCAGCAGGGGCGGGACAGGACCCGGACAGCCCCAGCATTTT
TRBV19	.	TRBD2	TRBJ2-5	CASSKGTSGGPQETQYF	TGTGCCAGTAGTAAAGGGACTAGCGGGGGCCCACAAGAGACCCAGTACTTC
TRBV7-2	.	TRBD1	TRBJ2-3	CASSYFRTGPDTQYF	TGTGCCAGCAGCTATTTCAGGACAGGGCCAGATACGCAGTATTTT
TRBV27	.	.	TRBJ1-4	CASRFNRAGYHEKLFF	TGTGCCAGCAGATTTAACAGGGCTGGTTATCATGAAAAACTGTTTTTT
TRBV30	.	TRBD1	TRBJ2-1	CAWSVRQGSEQFF	TGTGCCTGGAGTGTACGACAGGGAAGTGAGCAGTTCTTC
TRBV6-1	.	.	TRBJ2-5	CASSPSSRETQYF	TGTGCCAGCAGTCCTAGCTCAAGAGAGACCCAGTACTTC
TRBV5-1	.	.	TRBJ2-7	CASTLDGASYEQYF	TGCGCCAGCACCCTTGATGGGGCCTCCTACGAGCAGTACTTC
TRBV9	.	.	TRBJ1-2	CASSGNYGYTF	TGTGCCAGCTCGGGTAACTATGGCTACACCTTC
TRBV7-9	.	.	TRBJ1-1	CASSLTQGRTEAFF	TGTGCCAGCAGCTTAACTCAGGGTCGGACTGAAGCTTTCTTT
TRBV4-1	.	.	TRBJ1-2	CASSQDEGRQVFYGYTF	TGCGCCAGCAGCCAAGATGAGGGTCGACAGGTGTTCTATGGCTACACCTTC
TRBV28	.	.	TRBJ1-1	CASSLSPVAFF	TGTGCCAGCAGTTTATCACCGGTTGCTTTCTTT
TRBV7-2	.	TRBD2	TRBJ2-3	CASSLGLAGGRSDTQYF	TGTGCCAGCAGCTTGGGACTAGCGGGGGGGCGATCAGATACGCAGTATTTT
TRBV29-1	.	TRBD1	TRBJ1-5	CSVAPGGNQPQHF	TGCAGCGTCGCCCCAGGGGGAAATCAGCCCCAGCATTTT
TRBV30	few	TRBD1	TRBJ1-6	CAGRLQGLVSPLHF	TGTGCCGGACGTTTACAGGGGTTGGTTTCACCCCTCCACTTT
TRBV5-6	once	.	TRBJ2-7	CASSFRGAGSYEQYF	TGTGCCAGCAGCTTCCGGGGGGCCGGCTCCTACGAGCAGTACTTC
TRBV27	.	.	TRBJ1-6	CASSPSTSYNSPLHF	TGTGCCAGCAGTCCCAGTACCTCCTATAATTCACCCCTCCACTTT
TRBV4-1	.	TRBD2	TRBJ2-1	CASSPGTSGLPSYNEQFF	TGCGCCAGCAGCCCTGGGACTAGCGGGCTCCCCTCCTACAATGAGCAGTTCTTC
TRBV28	.	TRBD2	TRBJ2-1	CASRERGGSNEQFF	TGTGCCAGCAGGGAGCGGGGGGGCAGCAATGAGCAGTTCTTC
TRBV6-1	.	.	TRBJ2-3	CASRDFRYENTQYF	TGTGCCAGCCGGGACTTCCGATATGAGAATACGCAGTATTTT
TRBV28	.	TRBD2	TRBJ2-3	CASSLRPQGLQSTDTQYF	TGTGCCAGCAGTTTACGTCCTCAGGGACTACAGAGCACAGATACGCAGTATTTT
TRBV7-9	.	TRBD2	TRBJ2-1	CASNPGTSVNEQFF	TGTGCCAGCAACCCAGGGACTAGCGTCAATGAGCAGTTCTTC
TRBV6-4	.	TRBD2	TRBJ2-1	CASSPLAGVFNEQFF	TGTGCCAGCAGCCCCCTAGCGGGAGTTTTCAATGAGCAGTTCTTC
TRBV7-3	.	.	TRBJ2-6	CASTLTPSGANVLTF	TGTGCCAGCACCCTGACACCCTCTGGGGCCAACGTCCTGACTTTC
TRBV28	.	.	TRBJ2-3	CASSLGTSTDTQYF	TGTGCCAGCAGCCTAGGGACTAGCACAGATACGCAGTATTTT
TRBV2	few	.	TRBJ1-1	CASSPNGGRTFF	TGTGCCAGCAGCCCAAACGGGGGTAGAACTTTCTTT
TRBV27	.	.	TRBJ2-7	CASDSSGRGKYEQYF	TGTGCCAGCGACAGCTCCGGCAGGGGAAAGTACGAGCAGTACTTC
TRBV27	.	.	TRBJ2-1	CASSPGQGPHNEQFF	TGTGCCAGCAGCCCCGGGCAGGGTCCCCACAATGAGCAGTTCTTC
TRBV28	.	.	TRBJ1-5	CASSRGGPQHF	TGTGCCAGCAGTAGAGGAGGGCCCCAGCATTTT
TRBV2	few	TRBD1	TRBJ1-4	CASNQGGTVREKLFF	TGTGCCAGCAACCAAGGGGGGACAGTACGGGAAAAACTGTTTTTT
TRBV5-4	.	.	TRBJ1-6	CASSFGHGSSSYNSPLHF	TGTGCCAGCAGCTTCGGACACGGGTCAAGCTCCTATAATTCACCCCTCCACTTT
TRBV2	.	.	TRBJ2-1	CASSADGERAFYNEQFF	TGTGCCAGCAGTGCCGACGGTGAGAGGGCCTTTTACAATGAGCAGTTCTTC
TRBV7-2	few	.	TRBJ2-3	CASRRLWRGPDTQYF	TGTGCCAGCAGACGCCTATGGAGGGGGCCAGATACGCAGTATTTT
TRBV4-3	.	.	TRBJ2-1	CASSRGSETNEQFF	TGCGCCAGCAGCCGTGGAAGCGAAACTAATGAGCAGTTCTTC
TRBV19	.	TRBD2	TRBJ2-1	CASSRTSGRPGYNEQFF	TGTGCCAGTAGTAGAACGAGCGGGAGGCCCGGTTACAATGAGCAGTTCTTC
TRBV4-1	.	.	TRBJ2-7	CASSPRTASYEQYF	TGCGCCAGCAGCCCCAGGACAGCCTCCTACGAGCAGTACTTC
TRBV19	.	TRBD1	TRBJ1-5	CASSTGQGAQPQHF	TGTGCCAGTAGTACGGGACAGGGCGCTCAGCCCCAGCATTTT
TRBV4-3	.	.	TRBJ1-5	CASSQDRGLNQPQHF	TGCGCCAGCAGCCAAGACCGTGGACTGAATCAGCCCCAGCATTTT
TRBV7-3	.	.	TRBJ2-2	CASSLGGEGTGELFF	TGTGCCAGCAGCTTAGGCGGGGAAGGGACCGGGGAGCTGTTTTTT
TRBV19	.	.	TRBJ2-3	CASSSRRDLGGTDTQYF	TGTGCCAGTAGTTCCCGACGGGACTTAGGCGGCACAGATACGCAGTATTTT
TRBV20-1	.	.	TRBJ1-2	CSARWQDGYTF	TGCAGTGCTAGGTGGCAGGATGGCTACACCTTC
TRBV11-2	.	TRBD1	TRBJ2-5	CASSFGQGGGETQYF	TGTGCCAGCAGCTTCGGACAGGGGGGGGGAGAGACCCAGTACTTC
TRBV19	.	.	TRBJ2-5	CASSIGGGEPQYF	TGTGCCAGTAGTATAGGAGGGGGGGAGCCTCAGTACTTC
TRBV29-1	.	.	TRBJ2-5	CSVDGIIGDRHRAQETQYF	TGCAGCGTTGACGGTATTATCGGGGACCGACACAGGGCCCAAGAGACCCAGTACTTC
TRBV18	.	.	TRBJ2-7	CASSPPVSFAYEQYF	TGTGCCAGCTCACCCCCGGTCTCATTTGCCTACGAGCAGTACTTC
TRBV2	.	TRBD1	TRBJ2-2	CASSRQTGGWGTGELFF	TGTGCCAGCAGCCGACAGACAGGGGGCTGGGGCACCGGGGAGCTGTTTTTT
TRBV13	.	TRBD1	TRBJ2-5	CASSIAGTGQETQYF	TGTGCCAGCAGCATAGCCGGGACAGGTCAAGAGACCCAGTACTTC
TRBV28	.	TRBD1	TRBJ1-5	CASVDRVNQPQHF	TGTGCCAGCGTTGACAGGGTCAATCAGCCCCAGCATTTT
TRBV11-2	few	TRBD2	TRBJ2-3	CASSHGLAGTQYF	TGTGCCAGCAGCCACGGACTAGCGGGTACGCAGTATTTT
TRBV11-1	.	.	TRBJ1-2	CASSLAGGSHGYTF	TGTGCCAGCAGCTTAGCGGGAGGGTCCCATGGCTACACCTTC
TRBV30	.	TRBD2	TRBJ2-7	CAWSVPAGDYEQYF	TGTGCCTGGAGTGTACCGGCGGGAGACTACGAGCAGTACTTC
TRBV28	.	TRBD1	TRBJ2-7	CASRSTGSRGEQYF	TGTGCCAGCAGGTCGACAGGGTCTCGGGGCGAGCAGTACTTC